Listed below are T cell receptor beta chains from one sample, sequenced in a study of control samples from healthy donors and cancer patients. Produced via immunoSEQ multiplex PCR; TCRdb's table is partial and in-frame only. The sample lists fewer than 85,000 clones; about 95% were seen once. The specimen was blood. These receptors were taken from a woman under 40 in good health. Both conserved end residues are part of each CDR3. A D gene is named only where the DNA matches it firmly. The listing skips clone size in some rows; elsewhere it reads once, few, many or a size class.

clone size	V gene	J gene	D gene	CDR3 protein	CDR3 DNA
.	TRBV5-4	TRBJ2-1	.	CASSLDGGASYNEQFF	TGTGCCAGCAGCTTGGATGGGGGGGCCTCCTACAATGAGCAGTTCTTC
.	TRBV3-1/TRBV3-2	TRBJ2-5	.	CASSQDRRAGVETQYF	TGTGCCAGCAGCCAAGATCGTCGGGCAGGGGTGGAGACCCAGTACTTC
few	TRBV19	TRBJ1-2	.	CASSTGPYGYTF	TGTGCCAGTAGTACGGGCCCTTATGGCTACACCTTC
.	TRBV4-1	TRBJ1-2	TRBD1	CASSPGTGDGYTF	TGCGCCAGCAGCCCGGGGACAGGGGATGGCTACACCTTC
once	TRBV19	TRBJ1-2	.	CTSSILTHGAARSRGYTF	TGTACCAGTAGTATACTGACCCACGGTGCAGCGCGTTCTAGGGGCTACACCTTC
.	TRBV6-5	TRBJ2-3	TRBD2	CASRYGGAEDTQYF	TGTGCCAGCAGGTACGGGGGGGCCGAAGATACGCAGTATTTT
.	TRBV25-1	TRBJ1-6	.	CASSDFRRGLDSPLHF	TGTGCCAGCAGTGACTTCCGACGGGGACTGGATTCACCCCTCCACTTT
.	TRBV29-1	TRBJ1-2	.	CSGEDHYGYTF	TGCAGCGGAGAGGATCACTATGGCTACACCTTC
once	TRBV12-3/TRBV12-4	TRBJ1-2	.	CASSWGEDYGYTF	TGTGCCAGCAGTTGGGGGGAGGACTATGGCTACACCTTC
.	TRBV3-1/TRBV3-2	TRBJ1-1	TRBD1	CASSQATGTPAEAFF	TGTGCCAGCAGCCAAGCGACAGGGACACCGGCTGAAGCTTTCTTT
once	TRBV28	TRBJ1-4	.	CASSLPLGTQVRREKLFF	TGTGCCAGCAGCTTACCTCTAGGGACACAGGTTAGAAGGGAAAAACTGTTTTTT